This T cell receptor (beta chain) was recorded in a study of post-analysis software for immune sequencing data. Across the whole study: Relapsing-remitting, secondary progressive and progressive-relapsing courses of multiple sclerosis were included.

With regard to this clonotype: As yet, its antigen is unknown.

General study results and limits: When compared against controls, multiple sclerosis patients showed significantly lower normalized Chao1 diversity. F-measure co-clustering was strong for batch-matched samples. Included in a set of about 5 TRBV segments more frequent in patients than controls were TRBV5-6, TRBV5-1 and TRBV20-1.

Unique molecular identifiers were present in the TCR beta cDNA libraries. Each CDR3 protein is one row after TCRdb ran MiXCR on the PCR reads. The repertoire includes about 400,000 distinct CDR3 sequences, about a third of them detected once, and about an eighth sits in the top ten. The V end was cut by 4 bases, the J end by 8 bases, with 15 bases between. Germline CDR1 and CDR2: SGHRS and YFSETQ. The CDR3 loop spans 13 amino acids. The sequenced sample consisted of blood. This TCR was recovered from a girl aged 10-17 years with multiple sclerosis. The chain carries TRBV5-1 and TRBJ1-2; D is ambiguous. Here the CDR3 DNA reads TGCGCCAGCAGCGACGTTTCCAGTCCGGGCTACACCTTC. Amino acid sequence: CASSDVSSPGYTF.